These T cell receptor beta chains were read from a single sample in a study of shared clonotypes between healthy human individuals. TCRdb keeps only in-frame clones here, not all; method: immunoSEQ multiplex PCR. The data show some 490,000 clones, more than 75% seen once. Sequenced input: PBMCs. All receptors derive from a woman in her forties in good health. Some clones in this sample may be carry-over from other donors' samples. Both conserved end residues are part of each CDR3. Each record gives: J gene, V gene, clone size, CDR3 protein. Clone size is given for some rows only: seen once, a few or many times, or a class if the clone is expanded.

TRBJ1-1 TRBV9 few CASSVDGMNTEAFF
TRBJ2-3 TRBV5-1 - CASSLDGSDTQYF
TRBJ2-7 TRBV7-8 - CASSLAAGGGDEQYF
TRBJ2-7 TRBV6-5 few CASSRQGGEQYF
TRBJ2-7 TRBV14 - CASSQDGWAEQYF
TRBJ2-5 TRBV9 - CASSGSPASQETQYF
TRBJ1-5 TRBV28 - CASSPPFGSLNQPQHF
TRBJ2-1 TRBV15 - CATSNLGDKNEQFF
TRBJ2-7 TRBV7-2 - CASSLPGGIPSEQYF
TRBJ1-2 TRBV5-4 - CASSLVGNEGYTF
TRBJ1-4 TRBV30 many CAWKFAGGSQDEKLFF
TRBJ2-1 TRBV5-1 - CASSGLAGASNEQFF
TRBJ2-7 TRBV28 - CASSFTHTGGEQYF
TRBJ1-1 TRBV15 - CATSGGLNTEAFF
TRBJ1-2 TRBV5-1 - CASSFRDRGTYGYTF
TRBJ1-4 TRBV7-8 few CASSIINEKLFF
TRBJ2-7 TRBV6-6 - CASSKTGLGYEQYF
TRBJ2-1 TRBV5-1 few CASSLATSGRGNEQFF
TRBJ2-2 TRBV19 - CASSTQGLAGHTGELFF
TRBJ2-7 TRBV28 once CASSRGYEQYF
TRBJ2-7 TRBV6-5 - CASRRNRDRADEQYF
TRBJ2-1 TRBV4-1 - CASSQVTGDNEQFF
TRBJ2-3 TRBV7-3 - CASSTSGTGGDTQYF
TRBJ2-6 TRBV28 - CASKHPPGRVVLSGANVLTF
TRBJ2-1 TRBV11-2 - CASSISGNTYNEQFF
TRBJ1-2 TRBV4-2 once CASSQDQINYGYTF
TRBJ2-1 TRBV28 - CASGGPWGGRSSYNEQFF
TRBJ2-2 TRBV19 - CASQTGTRGSPGELFF
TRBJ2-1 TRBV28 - CASSSGRLAGEDEQFF
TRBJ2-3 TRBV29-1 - CSVESPGLAGTDTQYF
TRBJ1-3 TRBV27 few CASSVGTGSGNTIYF
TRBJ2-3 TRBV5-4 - CASSLAVASTDTQYF
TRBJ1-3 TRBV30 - CAWSLGQGTGNTIYF
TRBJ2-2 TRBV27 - CASSPRLAGVAGELFF
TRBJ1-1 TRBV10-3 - CAISGSSVNTEAFF
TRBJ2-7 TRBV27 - CASSLRRGYEQYF
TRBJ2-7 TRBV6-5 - CASRPRGFTYEQYF
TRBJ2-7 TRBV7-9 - CASSSGLLGYEQYF
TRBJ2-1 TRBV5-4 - CASSLAGSSNEQFF
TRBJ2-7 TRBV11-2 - CASSLGLADIYEQYF
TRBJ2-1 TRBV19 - CASRGTSGSLAVHNEQFF